This T cell receptor (beta chain) was identified during a study of control samples from healthy donors and cancer patients. CDR3 length: 15 amino acids. V was cut by 6 bases and J by 9 bases, with 21 bases left in between. Per the germline V gene, CDR1 is SGHNT and CDR2 is YENEEA. TCRdb's table, derived via immunoSEQ multiplex PCR, lists solely in-frame clones and lacks some. The top ten hold 7.5% to 8% of the sample, which has about 85,000 clones, approximately 88% seen once. This clonotype originated in a woman in her sixties in good health. Material for sequencing was blood. J is TRBJ2-1 and V is TRBV11-3, with a possible D match to TRBD1 (6 bases). This chain's CDR3 is CASRPRDTRNSEQFF. The CDR3 region has the DNA TGTGCCAGCAGGCCTCGGGACACACGTAATAGTGAGCAGTTCTTC.